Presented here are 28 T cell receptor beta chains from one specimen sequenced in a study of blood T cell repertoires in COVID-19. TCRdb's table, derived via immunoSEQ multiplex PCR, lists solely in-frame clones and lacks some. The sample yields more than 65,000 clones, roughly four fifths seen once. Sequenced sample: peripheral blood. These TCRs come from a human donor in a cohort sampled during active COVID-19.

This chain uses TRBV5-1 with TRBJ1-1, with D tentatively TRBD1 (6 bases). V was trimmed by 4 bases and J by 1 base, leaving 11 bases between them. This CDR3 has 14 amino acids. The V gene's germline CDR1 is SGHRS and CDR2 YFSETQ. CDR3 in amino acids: CASSSGTPNTEAFF. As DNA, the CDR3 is TGCGCCAGCAGCAGCGGGACACCGAACACTGAAGCTTTCTTT. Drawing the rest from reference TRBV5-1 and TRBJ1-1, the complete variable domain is KAGVTQTPRYLIKTRGQQVTLSCSPISGHRSVSWYQQTPGQGLQFLFEYFSETQRNKGNFPGRFSGRQFSNSRSEMNVSTLELGDSALYLCASSSGTPNTEAFFGQGTRLTVV.

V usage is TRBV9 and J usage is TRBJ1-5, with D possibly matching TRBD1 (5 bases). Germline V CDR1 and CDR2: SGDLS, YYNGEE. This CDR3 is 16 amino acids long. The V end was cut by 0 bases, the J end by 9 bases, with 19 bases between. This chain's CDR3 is CASSVDDRPLKGPQHF. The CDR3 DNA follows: TGTGCCAGCAGCGTAGATGACAGACCTCTTAAGGGGCCCCAGCATTTT. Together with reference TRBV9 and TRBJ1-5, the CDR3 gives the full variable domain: DSGVTQTPKHLITATGQRVTLRCSPRSGDLSVYWYQQSLDQGLQFLIQYYNGEERAKGNILERFSAQQFPDLHSELNLSSLELGDSALYFCASSVDDRPLKGPQHFGDGTRLSIL.

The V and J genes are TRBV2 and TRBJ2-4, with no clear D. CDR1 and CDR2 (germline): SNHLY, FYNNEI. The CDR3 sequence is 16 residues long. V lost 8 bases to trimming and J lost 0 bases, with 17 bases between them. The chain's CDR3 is CASFITFSLAKNIQYF. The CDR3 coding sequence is TGTGCCAGCTTCATTACTTTTTCCTTAGCCAAAAACATTCAGTACTTC.

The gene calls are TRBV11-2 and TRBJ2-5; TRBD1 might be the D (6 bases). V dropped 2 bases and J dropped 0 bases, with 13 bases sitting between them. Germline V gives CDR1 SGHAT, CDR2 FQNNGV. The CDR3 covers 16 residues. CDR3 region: CASSLTGQWYQETQYF. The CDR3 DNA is TGTGCCAGCAGCTTAACAGGACAGTGGTACCAAGAGACCCAGTACTTC. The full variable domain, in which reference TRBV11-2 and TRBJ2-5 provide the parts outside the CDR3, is EAGVAQSPRYKIIEKRQSVAFWCNPISGHATLYWYQQILGQGPKLLIQFQNNGVVDDSQLPKDRFSAERLKGVDSTLKIQPAKLEDSAVYLCASSLTGQWYQETQYFGPGTRLLVL.

The CDR3 region has the DNA TGTGCCAGCAGCGGCGACAGGGGCGGGAAATCACCCCTCCACTTT. Amino acid sequence: CASSGDRGGKSPLHF. The chain carries TRBV5-4 and TRBJ1-6, with 8 positions matching TRBD1. Trimming took 4 bases from V and 10 from J; bases not matched to a gene: 10. The CDR3 runs to 15 residues. Germline assignment: CDR1 SGHNT and CDR2 YYREEE (reference sequence).

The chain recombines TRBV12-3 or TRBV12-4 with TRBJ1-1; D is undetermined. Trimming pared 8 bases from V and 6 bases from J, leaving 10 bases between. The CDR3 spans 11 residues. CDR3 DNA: TGTGCCAGCGTGATGGCGGCTGAAGCTTTCTTT. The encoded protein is CASVMAAEAFF.

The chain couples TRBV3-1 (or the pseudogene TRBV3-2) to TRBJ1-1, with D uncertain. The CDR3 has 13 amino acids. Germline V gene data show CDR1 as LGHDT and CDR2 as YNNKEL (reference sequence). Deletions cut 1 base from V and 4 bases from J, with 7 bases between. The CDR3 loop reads CASSQGRATEAFF. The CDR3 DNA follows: TGTGCCAGCAGCCAAGGGCGGGCCACTGAAGCTTTCTTT.

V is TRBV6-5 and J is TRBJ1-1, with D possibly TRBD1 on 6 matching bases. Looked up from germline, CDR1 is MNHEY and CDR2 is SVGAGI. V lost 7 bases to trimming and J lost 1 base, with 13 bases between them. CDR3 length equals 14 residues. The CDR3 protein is CASILRGPNTEAFF. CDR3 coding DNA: TGTGCCAGCATACTCAGGGGTCCGAACACTGAAGCTTTCTTT.

The CDR3 reads CASRTRGWGTYEQYF. The CDR3 DNA reads as TGTGCCAGCAGAACCAGGGGTTGGGGAACCTACGAGCAGTACTTC. The V and J genes are TRBV5-6 and TRBJ2-7; weak D call: TRBD1 (6 bases). Germline V gene data show CDR1 as SGHDT and CDR2 as YYEEEE. V was shortened by 5 bases and J by 2 bases, with 17 bases between the two germline ends. This CDR3 is built from 15 residues.

The CDR3 nucleotides are TGCGCCAGCAGCCAAGATAAGGGGGACAGTTGGAGTCCCGACTATGGCTACACCTTC. Residues: CASSQDKGDSWSPDYGYTF. The V gene is TRBV4-1, the J gene TRBJ1-2; 7 positions match TRBD1. Trimming took 0 bases from V and 3 from J; bases not matched to a gene: 16. CDR1 is MGHRA, CDR2 YSYEKL, per germline. CDR3 length equals 19 residues.

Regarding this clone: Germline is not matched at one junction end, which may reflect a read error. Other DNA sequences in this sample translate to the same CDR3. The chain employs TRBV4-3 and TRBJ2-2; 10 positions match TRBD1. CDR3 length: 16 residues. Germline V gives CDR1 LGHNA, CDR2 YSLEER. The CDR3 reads CASSHGQGVDTGELFF. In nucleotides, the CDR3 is TGCGCCAGCAGCCACGGACAGGGGGTAGACACCGGAGAGCTGTTTTTT.

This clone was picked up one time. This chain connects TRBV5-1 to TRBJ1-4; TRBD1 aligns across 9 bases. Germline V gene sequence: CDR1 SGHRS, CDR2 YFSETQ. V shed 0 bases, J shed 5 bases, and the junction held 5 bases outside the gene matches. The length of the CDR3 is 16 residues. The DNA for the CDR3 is TGCGCCAGCAGCTTGGGGCGAGGACAGGGGAATGAAAAACTGTTTTTT. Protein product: CASSLGRGQGNEKLFF. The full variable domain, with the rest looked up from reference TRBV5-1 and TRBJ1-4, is KAGVTQTPRYLIKTRGQQVTLSCSPISGHRSVSWYQQTPGQGLQFLFEYFSETQRNKGNFPGRFSGRQFSNSRSEMNVSTLELGDSALYLCASSLGRGQGNEKLFFGSGTQLSVL.

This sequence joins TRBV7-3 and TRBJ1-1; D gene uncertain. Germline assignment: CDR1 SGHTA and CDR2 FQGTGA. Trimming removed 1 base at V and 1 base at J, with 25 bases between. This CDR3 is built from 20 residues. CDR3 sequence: CASSLRGGIVWGKANTEAFF. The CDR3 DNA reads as TGTGCCAGCAGCTTAAGAGGCGGGATAGTTTGGGGTAAGGCGAACACTGAAGCTTTCTTT.

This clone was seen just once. The CDR3 here is CASSELDSWSGNTIYF. The CDR3, as DNA: TGTGCCAGCAGTGAACTCGACAGTTGGTCTGGAAACACCATATATTTT. The chain is built from TRBV6-1 and TRBJ1-3; possibly TRBD1 for D (5 bases). Per germline, CDR1 MNHNS and CDR2 SASEGT. The CDR3 is 16 residues long. V lost 2 bases, J lost 1 base, and 12 bases lay in between.

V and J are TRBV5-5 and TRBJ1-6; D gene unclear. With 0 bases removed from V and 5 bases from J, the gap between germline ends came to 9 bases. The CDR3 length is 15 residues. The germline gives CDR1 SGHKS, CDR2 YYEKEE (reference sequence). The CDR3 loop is CASSLVGEDNSPLHF. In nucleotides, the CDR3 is TGTGCCAGCAGCTTGGTCGGGGAGGATAATTCACCCCTCCACTTT.

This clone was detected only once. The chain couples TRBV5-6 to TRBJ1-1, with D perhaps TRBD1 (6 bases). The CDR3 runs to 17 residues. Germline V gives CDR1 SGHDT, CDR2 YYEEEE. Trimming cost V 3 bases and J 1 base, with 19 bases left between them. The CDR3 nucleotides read TGTGCCAGCAGCTCCTTACCCCGGACAGCCCGGAACACTGAAGCTTTCTTT. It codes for CASSSLPRTARNTEAFF.

CDR3 residues: CASSLGRDRVYEQYF. CDR3 sequence (DNA): TGTGCCAGCAGCTTAGGCCGGGACAGGGTGTACGAGCAGTACTTC. The chain couples TRBV7-2 to TRBJ2-7; TRBD1 aligns across 9 bases. The CDR3 is made up of 15 amino acids. CDR1 and CDR2 (germline): SGHTA, FQGNSA. With 1 base clipped from V and 4 bases from J, the junction kept 5 bases outside the gene matches.

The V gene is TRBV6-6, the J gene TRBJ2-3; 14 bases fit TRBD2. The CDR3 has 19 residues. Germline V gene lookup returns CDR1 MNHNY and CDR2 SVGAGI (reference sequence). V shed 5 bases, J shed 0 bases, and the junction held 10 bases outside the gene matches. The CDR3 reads CASSPPGLAGGSSTDTQYF. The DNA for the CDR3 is TGTGCCAGCAGTCCCCCCGGACTAGCGGGGGGATCTAGCACAGATACGCAGTATTTT.

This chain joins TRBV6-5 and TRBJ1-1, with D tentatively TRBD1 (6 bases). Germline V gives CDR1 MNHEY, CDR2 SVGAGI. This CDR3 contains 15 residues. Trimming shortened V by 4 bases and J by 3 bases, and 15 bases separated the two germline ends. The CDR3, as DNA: TGTGCCAGCAGTTCCCCGGGGGGCAGGGACACTGAAGCTTTCTTT. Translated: CASSSPGGRDTEAFF.

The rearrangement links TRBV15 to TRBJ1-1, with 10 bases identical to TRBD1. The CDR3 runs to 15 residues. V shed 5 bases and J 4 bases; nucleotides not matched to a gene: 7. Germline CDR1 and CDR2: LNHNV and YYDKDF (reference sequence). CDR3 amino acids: CATSGRQGAVTEAFF. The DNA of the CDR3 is TGTGCCACCAGCGGACGACAGGGGGCAGTCACTGAAGCTTTCTTT.

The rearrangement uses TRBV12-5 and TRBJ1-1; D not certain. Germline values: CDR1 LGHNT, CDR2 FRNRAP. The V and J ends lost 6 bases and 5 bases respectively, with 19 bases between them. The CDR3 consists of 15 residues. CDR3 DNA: TGTGCTAGTGGCAATACAGCGGGCTTAAGTACTGAAGCTTTCTTT. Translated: CASGNTAGLSTEAFF.

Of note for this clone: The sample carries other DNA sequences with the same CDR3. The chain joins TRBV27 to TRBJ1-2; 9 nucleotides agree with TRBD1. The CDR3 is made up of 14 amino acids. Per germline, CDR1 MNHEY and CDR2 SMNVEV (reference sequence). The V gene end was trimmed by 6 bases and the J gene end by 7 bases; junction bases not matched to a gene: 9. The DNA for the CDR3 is TGTGCCAGCAGCCCCCTCCGACAGGGGGGTGGCTACACCTTC. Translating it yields CASSPLRQGGGYTF.

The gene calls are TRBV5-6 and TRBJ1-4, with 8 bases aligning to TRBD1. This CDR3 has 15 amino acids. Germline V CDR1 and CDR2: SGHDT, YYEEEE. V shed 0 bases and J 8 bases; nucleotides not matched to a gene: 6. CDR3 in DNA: TGTGCCAGCAGCTTGGCTCAGGGGGCGGTAGAAAAACTGTTTTTT. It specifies CASSLAQGAVEKLFF.

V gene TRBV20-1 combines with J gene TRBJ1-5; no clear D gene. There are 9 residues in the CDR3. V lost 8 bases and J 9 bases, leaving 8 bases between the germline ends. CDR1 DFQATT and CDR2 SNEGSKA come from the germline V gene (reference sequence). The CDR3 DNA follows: TGCAGTACCTTGCGGCCCCAGCATTTT. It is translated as CSTLRPQHF.

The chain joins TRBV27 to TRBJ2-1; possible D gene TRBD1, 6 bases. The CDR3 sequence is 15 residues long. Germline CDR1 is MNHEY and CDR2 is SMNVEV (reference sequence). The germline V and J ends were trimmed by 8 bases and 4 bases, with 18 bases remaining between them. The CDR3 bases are TGTGCCAGCCATATCCGGGACACAATTTACAATGAGCAGTTCTTC. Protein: CASHIRDTIYNEQFF.

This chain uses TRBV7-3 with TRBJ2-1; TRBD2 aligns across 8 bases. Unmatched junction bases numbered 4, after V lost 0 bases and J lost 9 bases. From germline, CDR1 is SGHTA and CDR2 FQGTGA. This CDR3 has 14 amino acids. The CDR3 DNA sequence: TGTGCCAGCAGCTTAACCGGGGGGGTCGGTGAGCAGTTCTTC. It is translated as CASSLTGGVGEQFF. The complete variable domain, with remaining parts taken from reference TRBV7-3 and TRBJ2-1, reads GAGVSQTPSNKVTEKGKYVELRCDPISGHTALYWYRQSLGQGPEFLIYFQGTGAADDSGLPNDRFFAVRPEGSVSTLKIQRTERGDSAVYLCASSLTGGVGEQFFGPGTRLTVL.

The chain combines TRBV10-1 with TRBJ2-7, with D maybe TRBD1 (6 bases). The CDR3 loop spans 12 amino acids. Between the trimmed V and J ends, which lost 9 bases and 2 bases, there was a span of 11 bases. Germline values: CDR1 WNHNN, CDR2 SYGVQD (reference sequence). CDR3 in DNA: TGCGCCAGTACGGGACACGCCTACGAGCAGTACTTC. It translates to CASTGHAYEQYF.

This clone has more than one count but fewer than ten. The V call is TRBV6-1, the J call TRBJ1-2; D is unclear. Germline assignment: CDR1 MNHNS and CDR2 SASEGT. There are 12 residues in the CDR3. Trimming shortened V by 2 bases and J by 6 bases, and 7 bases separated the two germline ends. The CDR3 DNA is TGTGCCAGCAGTGAATCGCGCCATGGCTACACCTTC. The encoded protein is CASSESRHGYTF.